The rows below give T cell receptor beta chains drawn from one sample of a study of T cell changes during pregnancy in multiple sclerosis. The data were produced by immunoSEQ multiplex PCR, yet TCRdb's version contains in-frame clones alone and is incomplete. This repertoire shows roughly 20,000 clones, 80% to 90% found once; its top ten account for under 9%. Sequencing used CD8+ T cells from peripheral blood mononuclear cells, obtained in the first trimester of pregnancy. These receptors originate from a female donor with multiple sclerosis, enrolled in a pregnancy study. Each CDR3 is given with its conserved first and last residue. D genes are given only for firm matches. Clone sizes are given selectively: once, few, many, or a class where the clone is expanded.

clone_size j_call d_call v_call cdr3_aa cdr3_nt
NA TRBJ2-6 NA TRBV28 CASSKGDSGANVLTF TGTGCCAGCAGTAAGGGAGACTCTGGGGCCAACGTCCTGACTTTC
NA TRBJ1-1 NA TRBV7-3 CASSLNPGVKNTEAFF TGTGCCAGCAGCTTAAATCCGGGGGTGAAAAACACTGAAGCTTTCTTT
NA TRBJ2-7 NA TRBV4-1 CASSQEVDPGDEQYF TGCGCCAGCAGCCAAGAGGTCGACCCGGGGGACGAGCAGTACTTC
NA TRBJ2-5 TRBD2 TRBV2 CASSDGAGETQYF TGTGCCAGCAGTGATGGAGCGGGGGAGACCCAGTACTTC
NA TRBJ1-4 TRBD1 TRBV13 CASSRQGNEKLFF TGTGCCAGCAGTAGACAGGGAAATGAAAAACTGTTTTTT
once TRBJ2-7 NA TRBV4-2 CASSQGLAKAYEQYF TGTGCCAGCAGCCAAGGTCTAGCCAAGGCCTACGAGCAGTACTTC
NA TRBJ2-6 TRBD1 TRBV11-2 CASSPGTGSSGANVLTF TGTGCCAGCAGCCCCGGGACAGGGTCCTCTGGGGCCAACGTCCTGACTTTC
NA TRBJ2-7 NA TRBV21-1 CASSLEQYF TGTGCCAGCAGCCTCGAGCAGTACTTC
NA TRBJ1-1 NA TRBV25-1 CASSFSYTVNTEAFF TGTGCCAGCAGTTTTTCTTATACGGTGAACACTGAAGCTTTCTTT
NA TRBJ2-1 NA TRBV4-2 CASSVSVLAGDEQFF TGTGCCAGCAGCGTAAGCGTCCTAGCCGGGGATGAGCAGTTCTTC